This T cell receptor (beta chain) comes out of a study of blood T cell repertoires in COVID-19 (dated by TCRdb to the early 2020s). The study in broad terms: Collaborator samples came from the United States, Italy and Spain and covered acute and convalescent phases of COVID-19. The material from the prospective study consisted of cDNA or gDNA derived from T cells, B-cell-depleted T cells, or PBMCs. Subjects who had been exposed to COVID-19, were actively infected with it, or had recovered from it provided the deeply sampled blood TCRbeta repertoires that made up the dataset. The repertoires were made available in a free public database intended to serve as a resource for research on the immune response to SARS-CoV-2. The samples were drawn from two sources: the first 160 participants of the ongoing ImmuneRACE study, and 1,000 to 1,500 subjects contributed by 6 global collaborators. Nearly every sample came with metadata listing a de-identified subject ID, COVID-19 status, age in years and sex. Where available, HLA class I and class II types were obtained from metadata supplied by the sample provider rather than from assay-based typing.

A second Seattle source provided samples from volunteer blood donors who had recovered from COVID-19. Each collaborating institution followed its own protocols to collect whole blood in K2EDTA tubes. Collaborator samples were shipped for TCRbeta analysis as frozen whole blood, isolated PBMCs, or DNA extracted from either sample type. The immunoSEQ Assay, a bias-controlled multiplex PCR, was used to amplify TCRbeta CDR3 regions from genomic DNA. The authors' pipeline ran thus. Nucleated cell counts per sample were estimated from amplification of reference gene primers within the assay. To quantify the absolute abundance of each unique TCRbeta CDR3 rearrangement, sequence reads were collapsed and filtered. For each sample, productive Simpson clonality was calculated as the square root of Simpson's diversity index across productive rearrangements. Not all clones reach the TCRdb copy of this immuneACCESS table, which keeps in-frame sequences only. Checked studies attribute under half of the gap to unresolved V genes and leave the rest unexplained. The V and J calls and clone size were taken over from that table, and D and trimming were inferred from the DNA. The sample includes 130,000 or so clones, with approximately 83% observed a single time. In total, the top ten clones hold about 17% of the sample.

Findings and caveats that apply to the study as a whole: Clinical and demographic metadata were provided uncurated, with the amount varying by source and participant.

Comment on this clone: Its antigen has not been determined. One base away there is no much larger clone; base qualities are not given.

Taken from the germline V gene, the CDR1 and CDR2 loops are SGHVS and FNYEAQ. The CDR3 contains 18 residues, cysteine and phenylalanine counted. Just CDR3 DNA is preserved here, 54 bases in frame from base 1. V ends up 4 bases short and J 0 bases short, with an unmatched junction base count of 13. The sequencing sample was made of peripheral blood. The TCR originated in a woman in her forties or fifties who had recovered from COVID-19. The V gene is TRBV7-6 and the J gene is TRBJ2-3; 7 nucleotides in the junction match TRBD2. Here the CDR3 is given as CASSSNMAGETSTDTQYF. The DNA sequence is TGTGCCAGCAGCTCCAACATGGCGGGGGAGACTAGCACAGATACGCAGTATTTT.